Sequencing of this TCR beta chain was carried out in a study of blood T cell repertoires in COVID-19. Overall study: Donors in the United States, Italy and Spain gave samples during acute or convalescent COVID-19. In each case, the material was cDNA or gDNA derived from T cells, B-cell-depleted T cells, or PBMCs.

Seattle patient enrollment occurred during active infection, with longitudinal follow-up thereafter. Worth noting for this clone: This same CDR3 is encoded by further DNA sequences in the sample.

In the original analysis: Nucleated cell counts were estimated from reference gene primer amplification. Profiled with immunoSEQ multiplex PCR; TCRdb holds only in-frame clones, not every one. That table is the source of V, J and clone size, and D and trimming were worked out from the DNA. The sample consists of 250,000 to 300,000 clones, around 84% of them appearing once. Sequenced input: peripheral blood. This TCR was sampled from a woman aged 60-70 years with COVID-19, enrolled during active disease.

The CDR3 loop is CAWSRDRGTEAFF. CDR3 nucleotide sequence: TGTGCCTGGAGTCGGGACAGAGGAACTGAAGCTTTCTTT. The chain joins TRBV30 to TRBJ1-1, with 7 positions matching TRBD1. The CDR3 has 13 amino acids. CDR1 and CDR2 (germline): GTSNPN, SVGIG (reference sequence). Germline trimming cut 2 bases from V and 5 bases from J; bases unmatched to any gene: 5.